The 26 T cell receptor beta chains given below trace back to one sample, sequenced in a study of blood T cell repertoires in COVID-19. The repertoire was sequenced with immunoSEQ multiplex PCR; TCRdb's copy has only in-frame clones and lacks some. Of about 78,000 clones listed, less than 90% are singletons. Source material: peripheral blood. These receptors came from a man aged 60 to 75 with active or convalescent COVID-19.

The rearrangement uses TRBV11-2 and TRBJ1-2; no clear D gene. The length of the CDR3 is 14 residues. Trimming removed 0 bases at V and 4 bases at J, with 9 bases between. From germline, CDR1 is SGHAT and CDR2 FQNNGV. The CDR3 reads CASSLEAGIYGYTF. In DNA form, the CDR3 reads TGTGCCAGCAGCTTAGAGGCGGGTATCTATGGCTACACCTTC.

The gene calls are TRBV20-1 and TRBJ1-5; D is perhaps TRBD1 (5 bases). V was shortened by 2 bases and J by 15 bases, with 14 bases between the two germline ends. This CDR3 comprises 11 residues. CDR1 and CDR2 from the germline V gene are DFQATT and SNEGSKA (reference sequence). CDR3 in amino acids: CSARSQGLLHF. In DNA, the CDR3 is TGCAGTGCTAGAAGCCAGGGCCTACTGCATTTT.

CDR3 in DNA: TGTGCCAGCAGCCAAGATTCAATCGAGCAGTACTTC. Translating it yields CASSQDSIEQYF. The chain uses TRBV3-1 (or the pseudogene TRBV3-2) and TRBJ2-7; D is ambiguous. Germline V gives CDR1 LGHDT, CDR2 YNNKEL (reference sequence). This CDR3 is 12 amino acids long. V dropped 0 bases and J dropped 6 bases, with 6 bases sitting between them.

This clone was found a few times. This chain links TRBV9 with TRBJ1-3, with D perhaps TRBD1 (5 bases). Germline assignment: CDR1 SGDLS and CDR2 YYNGEE. Trimming took 7 bases from V and 0 from J, leaving 11 bases between them. The length of the CDR3 is 14 residues. The CDR3 loop reads CASGGVLSGNTIYF. The CDR3 coding sequence is TGTGCCAGCGGGGGGGTTCTCTCTGGAAACACCATATATTTT.

Concerning this clone: Other DNA sequences within the sample encode an identical CDR3. V and J are TRBV5-1 and TRBJ2-3; 11 nucleotides agree with TRBD2. CDR1 is SGHRS and CDR2 is YFSETQ in the germline V gene. The CDR3 has 16 residues. V gave up 0 bases and J gave up 1 base; unmatched junction bases: 1. The CDR3 here is CASSLVSGGGTDTQYF. In DNA form, the CDR3 reads TGCGCCAGCAGCTTGGTTAGCGGGGGGGGCACAGATACGCAGTATTTT.

This clone came up a few times. This sequence joins TRBV7-9 and TRBJ2-5; no clear D. Germline loops: CDR1 SEHNR, CDR2 FQNEAQ (reference sequence). The CDR3 sequence is 13 residues long. Trimming left V 4 bases short and J 4 bases short, with 10 bases between. The CDR3 sequence: CASSSLSVETQYF. The CDR3 nucleotides are TGTGCCAGCAGCTCCCTCAGTGTAGAGACCCAGTACTTC.

This clone was counted a few times. The gene calls are TRBV6-5 and TRBJ1-2, with D tentatively TRBD1 (5 bases). This CDR3 has 14 amino acids. Trimming removed 9 bases from V and 8 bases from J, with 22 bases in between. Germline CDR1 is MNHEY and CDR2 is SVGAGI. CDR3 nucleotide sequence: TGTGCCAGTACAACGCCGGGGGAGCTGCGCGGCTACACCTTC. The encoded protein is CASTTPGELRGYTF.

The chain uses TRBV6-1 and TRBJ2-2; D unclear. V gave up 3 bases and J gave up 5 bases, with 7 bases separating them. Looked up from germline, CDR1 is MNHNS and CDR2 is SASEGT. The CDR3 has 13 amino acids. The DNA for the CDR3 is TGTGCCAGCAGTGAGGGCAGAACCGGGGAGCTGTTTTTT. Encoded protein: CASSEGRTGELFF.

The chain uses TRBV19 and TRBJ2-1, with 11 bases aligning to TRBD1. Trimming cost V 3 bases and J 3 bases; bases outside gene matches: 16. The CDR3 consists of 20 residues. Per the germline V gene, CDR1 is LNHDA and CDR2 is SQIVND (reference sequence). This chain's CDR3 is CASSISGDRGSPSFYNEQFF. DNA of the CDR3: TGTGCCAGTAGTATTAGCGGGGACAGGGGGTCCCCCTCCTTCTACAATGAGCAGTTCTTC. Together with reference TRBV19 and TRBJ2-1, the CDR3 gives the full variable domain: DGGITQSPKYLFRKEGQNVTLSCEQNLNHDAMYWYRQDPGQGLRLIYYSQIVNDFQKGDIAEGYSVSREKKESFPLTVTSAQKNPTAFYLCASSISGDRGSPSFYNEQFFGPGTRLTVL.

The chain is built from TRBV10-3 and TRBJ2-3; unclear D gene. CDR1 ENHRY and CDR2 SYGVKD come from the germline V gene. Between the trimmed V and J ends, which lost 3 bases and 0 bases, there was a span of 4 bases. This CDR3 contains 13 residues. CDR3 coding DNA: TGTGCCATCAGTGATGGCAGCACAGATACGCAGTATTTT. Translation: CAISDGSTDTQYF.

The rearrangement joins TRBV4-3 to TRBJ2-1, with unresolved D. V was shortened by 0 bases and J by 0 bases, with 12 bases between the two germline ends. The CDR3 runs to 17 residues. In germline, CDR1 is LGHNA, CDR2 YSLEER. The CDR3 DNA is TGCGCCAGCAGCCAAGATCACAGTCCATACTCCTACAATGAGCAGTTCTTC. The encoded protein is CASSQDHSPYSYNEQFF.

The V call is TRBV6-2 or TRBV6-3, the J call TRBJ1-2, with 9 bases identical to TRBD1. The germline V gene has CDR1 MNHEY and CDR2 SVGEGT. Losses at the gene ends were 5 bases for V and 7 bases for J; bases not matched to a gene: 11. The CDR3 length is 15 residues. The CDR3 DNA sequence: TGTGCCAGCAGTCGGACAGGGGATGCCCTCATTGGCTACACCTTC. Residues: CASSRTGDALIGYTF.

The chain employs TRBV13 and TRBJ2-7, with 11 positions matching TRBD1. This CDR3 has 16 amino acids. The V segment lost 1 base and the J segment 5 bases; nucleotides outside the gene matches: 7. Germline CDR1 reads PRHDT; CDR2 reads FYEKMQ (reference sequence). CDR3 protein: CASSLAPGQGVHEQYF. DNA for the CDR3: TGTGCCAGCAGCTTAGCCCCGGGACAGGGGGTCCACGAGCAGTACTTC.

Only a few counts were recorded for this clone. The V call is TRBV4-2, the J call TRBJ2-1, with 10 bases matching TRBD1. V was clipped by 4 bases and J by 7 bases; unmatched bases: 10. The CDR3 contains 16 residues. CDR1 is LGHNA, CDR2 YNFKEQ, per germline. This chain's CDR3 is CASSRSGTGVGNEQFF. CDR3 in DNA: TGTGCCAGCAGCCGCTCCGGGACAGGGGTGGGAAATGAGCAGTTCTTC.

The chain carries TRBV5-6 and TRBJ2-5, with 13 nucleotides matching TRBD2. With 1 base clipped from V and 0 bases from J, the junction kept 6 bases outside the gene matches. The CDR3 length is 18 residues. Germline CDR1 and CDR2: SGHDT and YYEEEE. CDR3 amino acids: CASSLMGLAGTYQETQYF. Here the CDR3 DNA reads TGTGCCAGCAGCTTGATGGGACTAGCGGGGACGTACCAAGAGACCCAGTACTTC.

This clone was counted a single time. The chain combines TRBV4-2 with TRBJ2-1; possible D gene TRBD2, 5 bases. In germline, CDR1 is LGHNA, CDR2 YNFKEQ. The CDR3 has 13 amino acids. V lost 3 bases, J lost 9 bases, and 12 bases lay in between. CDR3 DNA: TGTGCCAGCAGCCAGCCCGGTGAGGGTGAGCAGTTCTTC. Protein: CASSQPGEGEQFF.

The chain links TRBV6-2 or TRBV6-3 to TRBJ2-7, with a possible D match to TRBD1 (5 bases). Trimming cost V 1 base and J 9 bases, with 10 bases left between them. This CDR3 is 12 amino acids long. From germline, CDR1 is MNHEY and CDR2 SVGEGT. This CDR3 is CASSYLGQGQYF. The DNA of the CDR3 is TGTGCCAGCAGTTACTTGGGGCAGGGGCAGTACTTC.

The V gene is TRBV19, the J gene TRBJ1-2, with D perhaps TRBD1 (6 bases). The V end lost 7 bases, the J end lost 4 bases, and 16 bases lay between the germline ends. Germline V gives CDR1 LNHDA, CDR2 SQIVND (reference sequence). CDR3 size: 14 residues. CDR3 coding DNA: TGTGCCAGTAACCAACAGGGAGAAACCTATGGCTACACCTTC. Translating it yields CASNQQGETYGYTF.

V is TRBV4-1 and J is TRBJ1-1; D may be TRBD1 (5 bases). CDR3 length equals 13 residues. Trimming cost V 4 bases and J 5 bases, with 11 bases left between them. Looked up from germline, CDR1 is MGHRA and CDR2 is YSYEKL. CDR3 coding DNA: TGCGCCAGCAGCCCGGCGGGGGGAACTGAAGCTTTCTTT. Amino acid sequence: CASSPAGGTEAFF.

The V and J genes are TRBV3-1 (or the pseudogene TRBV3-2) and TRBJ2-6, with no clear D. The CDR3 spans 15 residues. Trimming removed 0 bases from V and 2 bases from J, with 5 bases in between. From germline, CDR1 is LGHDT and CDR2 YNNKEL (reference sequence). CDR3 nucleotide sequence: TGTGCCAGCAGCCAAGAGACAACTGGGGCCAACGTCCTGACTTTC. Amino acid sequence: CASSQETTGANVLTF.

As to this clone: Other DNA variants within this sample encode the same CDR3. V gene TRBV6-2 or TRBV6-3 combines with J gene TRBJ2-5; 10 bases are a match to TRBD1. Per the germline V gene, CDR1 is MNHEY and CDR2 is SVGEGT. V lost 5 bases to trimming and J lost 3 bases; unmatched junction nucleotides: 6. CDR3 length equals 15 residues. Here the CDR3 reads CASSRMTGGKETQYF. CDR3 bases: TGTGCCAGCAGTCGAATGACAGGGGGCAAAGAGACCCAGTACTTC.

This clone was recorded only once. The genes are TRBV19 and TRBJ2-7, with a weak D call TRBD2 (6 bases). The CDR3 is 14 amino acids. Germline-derived CDR1 and CDR2 are LNHDA and SQIVND (reference sequence). Deletions cut 5 bases from V and 1 base from J, with 12 bases between. The CDR3 sequence: CASSAWGGSYEQYF. The CDR3 region has the DNA TGTGCCAGTAGTGCCTGGGGAGGTTCCTACGAGCAGTACTTC.

The V gene is TRBV6-5, the J gene TRBJ1-1, with D uncertain. Trimming pared 6 bases from V and 3 bases from J, leaving 14 bases between. Germline-derived CDR1 and CDR2 are MNHEY and SVGAGI. This CDR3 is built from 14 residues. The CDR3 DNA reads TGTGCCAGCAGCTCGGATGGCCGGGACACTGAAGCTTTCTTT. Protein: CASSSDGRDTEAFF.

The chain has TRBV10-3 and TRBJ2-3, with 8 bases identical to TRBD2. The CDR3 covers 17 residues. CDR1 is ENHRY and CDR2 is SYGVKD in the germline V gene. The V gene end was trimmed by 3 bases and the J gene end by 3 bases; junction bases not matched to a gene: 11. The CDR3 here is CAISENGGALATDTQYF. CDR3 DNA sequence: TGTGCCATCAGTGAAAACGGGGGGGCCCTGGCTACAGATACGCAGTATTTT.

The chain uses TRBV19 and TRBJ2-5; D is perhaps TRBD2 (6 bases). Germline loops: CDR1 LNHDA, CDR2 SQIVND (reference sequence). CDR3 length: 14 residues. V lost 6 bases, J lost 5 bases, and 16 bases lay in between. CDR3 amino acids: CASRPDYNRETQYF. The CDR3 nucleotides are TGTGCCAGTAGACCGGACTATAATCGGGAGACCCAGTACTTC.

V usage is TRBV25-1 and J usage is TRBJ1-5; D is unresolved. Germline-derived CDR1 and CDR2 are MGHDK and SYGVNS. The CDR3 contains 15 residues. The V end lost 1 base, the J end lost 4 bases, and 11 bases lay between the germline ends. The CDR3 region is CASSELGGSNQPQHF. CDR3 coding DNA: TGTGCCAGCAGTGAATTAGGTGGGAGTAATCAGCCCCAGCATTTT.